Below are 32 T cell receptor beta chains sequenced from a single sample in a study of vaccination effects on CD4 cells after COVID-19. Sequencing in the ViraFEST assay came after antigen-specific CD4+ T cells had been expanded with viral peptide pools, which were used to stimulate PBMC. When ten to eleven days of culture had elapsed, CD4+ T cells were isolated. Prior SARS-CoV-2 infection was absent in the vaccine recipients, as shown by negative nucleocapsid antibodies. Profiled with immunoSEQ multiplex PCR; TCRdb holds only in-frame clones, not every one. There are around 36,000 clones in the sample; roughly 70% occur only once, and 20% to 25% lies in the top ten. No antigen has been assigned to these receptors. The sample was CD4+ T cells from PBMCs cultured with SARS-CoV-2 spike peptides, taken before COVID-19 vaccination. The receptors here all came from a human donor who received a COVID-19 vaccine.

The V call is TRBV2, the J call TRBJ2-5; D is unclear. Germline values: CDR1 SNHLY, CDR2 FYNNEI. CDR3 length: 12 residues. V was pared by 4 bases and J by 2 bases, with 5 bases between. CDR3 sequence (DNA): TGTGCCAGCAGTGGACTGCAAGAGACCCAGTACTTC. It is translated as CASSGLQETQYF.

The DNA of the CDR3 is TGTGCCAGCAGCTTAAAGGTTTTTGGACAGACTAATGAAAAACTGTTTTTT. Its translation is CASSLKVFGQTNEKLFF. The rearrangement links TRBV7-6 to TRBJ1-4, with D tentatively TRBD1 (6 bases). From germline, CDR1 is SGHVS and CDR2 FNYEAQ. V was cut by 2 bases and J by 2 bases, with 15 bases left in between. The CDR3 has 17 residues.

The chain carries TRBV3-1 (or the pseudogene TRBV3-2) and TRBJ1-2; D is unclear. Germline V gives CDR1 LGHDT, CDR2 YNNKEL (reference sequence). The V gene lost 1 base and the J gene lost 1 base, with 10 bases spanning the gap. This CDR3 comprises 15 residues. DNA for the CDR3: TGTGCCAGCAGCCAAGGGGCAGGAGATAACTATGGCTACACCTTC. Translating gives CASSQGAGDNYGYTF.

This sequence joins TRBV19 and TRBJ2-1, with 11 bases lining up with TRBD2. Germline-derived CDR1 and CDR2 are LNHDA and SQIVND (reference sequence). V trimming: 7 bases; J trimming: 6 bases; junction bases outside the gene matches: 5. This CDR3 region has 14 residues. The CDR3 loop reads CASTTSGSFNEQFF. CDR3 bases: TGTGCCAGTACCACTAGCGGGAGTTTCAATGAGCAGTTCTTC.

This clone has a single count. This chain uses TRBV30 with TRBJ2-5; 7 bases agree with TRBD1. Germline V gene sequence: CDR1 GTSNPN, CDR2 SVGIG (reference sequence). V lost 4 bases, J lost 4 bases, and 9 bases stayed unmatched. CDR3 length equals 14 residues. Here the CDR3 reads CAWKRTGGRETQYF. The CDR3 coding sequence is TGTGCCTGGAAACGGACAGGCGGTCGAGAGACCCAGTACTTC.

The V call is TRBV5-1, the J call TRBJ2-1; D unresolved. V was shortened by 4 bases and J by 10 bases, with 12 bases between the two germline ends. This CDR3 has 12 amino acids. CDR1 and CDR2 (germline): SGHRS, YFSETQ. DNA for the CDR3: TGCGCCAGCAGCCAATCCCGAGTAGAGCAGTTCTTC. It is translated as CASSQSRVEQFF.

J is TRBJ2-3 and V is TRBV6-5; D is undetermined. There are 14 residues in the CDR3. V was cut by 6 bases and J by 4 bases, with 14 bases left in between. Germline CDR1 is MNHEY and CDR2 is SVGAGI. The CDR3: CASSQTRRPDTQYF. The CDR3 bases are TGTGCCAGCAGCCAAACCAGGCGGCCAGATACGCAGTATTTT.

The chain carries TRBV7-9 and TRBJ2-5; TRBD2 matches at 7 bases. V trimming: 5 bases; J trimming: 1 base; junction bases outside the gene matches: 4. The CDR3 runs to 14 residues. Germline V gene sequence: CDR1 SEHNR, CDR2 FQNEAQ (reference sequence). For the CDR3, the DNA is TGTGCCAGCAGCCCCCCGGGGGGCCAAGAGACCCAGTACTTC. Encoded protein: CASSPPGGQETQYF.

The table lists this clone with a count of one. Here the CDR3 DNA reads TGTGCCAGCACCAAAGACGGAAATAATGAAAAACTGTTTTTT. It is translated as CASTKDGNNEKLFF. The chain links TRBV5-8 to TRBJ1-4, with D uncertain. The CDR3 has 14 amino acids. Germline V gives CDR1 SGHTS, CDR2 YDEGEE. Trimming shortened V by 6 bases and J by 4 bases, and 13 bases separated the two germline ends.

The V gene is TRBV28, the J gene TRBJ1-1; D might be TRBD1 (5 bases). CDR1 and CDR2 (germline): MDHEN, SYDVKM. The CDR3 is 15 amino acids. V was cut by 4 bases and J by 5 bases, with 17 bases left in between. CDR3 DNA: TGTGCCAGCAGTTGGTTAGGACACAGACTAACTGAAGCTTTCTTT. Amino acids: CASSWLGHRLTEAFF. The whole variable domain, filled in from reference TRBV28 and TRBJ1-1, reads DVKVTQSSRYLVKRTGEKVFLECVQDMDHENMFWYRQDPGLGLRLIYFSYDVKMKEKGDIPEGYSVSREKKERFSLILESASTNQTSMYLCASSWLGHRLTEAFFGQGTRLTVV.

This clone was counted only a few times. The V call is TRBV7-8, the J call TRBJ1-6; 7 bases align to TRBD1. The CDR3 loop spans 15 amino acids. Trimming took 7 bases from V and 6 from J; bases not matched to a gene: 9. Germline V gene sequence: CDR1 SGHVS, CDR2 FQNEAQ. CDR3 coding DNA: TGTGCCAGCAAGGTTGAGACAGGGCTTAATTCACCCCTCCACTTT. This sequence encodes CASKVETGLNSPLHF.

This clone was observed once. This sequence joins TRBV4-2 and TRBJ2-3; D remains ambiguous. Trimming pared 0 bases from V and 2 bases from J, leaving 18 bases between. CDR3 length: 18 amino acids. The germline CDR1 and CDR2 sequences are LGHNA and YNFKEQ. The CDR3, as DNA: TGTGCCAGCAGCCAAGAAGGCTACGGGCAGGCTTCCACAGATACGCAGTATTTT. Its translation: CASSQEGYGQASTDTQYF.

J is TRBJ2-3 and V is TRBV3-1 (or the pseudogene TRBV3-2); possibly TRBD2 for D (7 bases). The V and J ends lost 8 bases and 2 bases respectively, with 14 bases between them. In germline, CDR1 is LGHDT, CDR2 YNNKEL (reference sequence). The length of the CDR3 is 14 residues. The DNA for the CDR3 is TGTGCCAGCTCACGGGGGGCTGTCACAGATACGCAGTATTTT. This gives the protein CASSRGAVTDTQYF.

J is TRBJ2-2 and V is TRBV5-6; maybe TRBD2 (5 bases). From germline, CDR1 is SGHDT and CDR2 YYEEEE. Trimming shortened V by 2 bases and J by 0 bases, and 11 bases separated the two germline ends. This CDR3 has 16 amino acids. CDR3 DNA sequence: TGTGCCAGCAGCTTTTCAGCGACTACGAACACCGGGGAGCTGTTTTTT. Translating gives CASSFSATTNTGELFF.

In this sample, this clone turned up a few times. The V gene is TRBV19, the J gene TRBJ1-2, with D unclear. In germline, CDR1 is LNHDA, CDR2 SQIVND (reference sequence). V lost 7 bases and J lost 2, with 11 bases in between. CDR3 length equals 13 residues. CDR3 bases: TGTGCCAGTAATCGGGCAGGCAACTATGGCTACACCTTC. Translating it yields CASNRAGNYGYTF.

The rearrangement uses TRBV27 and TRBJ2-3; D not certain. Germline CDR1 reads MNHEY; CDR2 reads SMNVEV (reference sequence). V was clipped by 4 bases and J by 2 bases, with 10 bases between them. The CDR3 is 14 residues long. CDR3 sequence reads: CASSWAGYTDTQYF. The CDR3 DNA sequence: TGTGCCAGCAGTTGGGCAGGCTACACAGATACGCAGTATTTT.

The genes are TRBV4-1 and TRBJ2-5; no firm D call. The CDR3 loop spans 15 amino acids. Germline loops: CDR1 MGHRA, CDR2 YSYEKL. Trimming pared 6 bases from V and 0 bases from J, leaving 14 bases between. CDR3: CASSPNPTYQETQYF. DNA for the CDR3: TGCGCCAGCAGTCCTAATCCCACGTACCAAGAGACCCAGTACTTC.

The CDR3 coding sequence is TGTGCCAGCAGCTTCATTGTGGGGGTCAATGAAAAACTGTTTTTT. Encoded protein: CASSFIVGVNEKLFF. The chain combines TRBV7-9 with TRBJ1-4, with D possibly matching TRBD1 (5 bases). This CDR3 comprises 15 residues. Germline V gene data show CDR1 as SEHNR and CDR2 as FQNEAQ (reference sequence). The germline V and J ends were trimmed by 3 bases and 5 bases, with 13 bases remaining between them.

This clone was picked up a small number of times. The J gene is TRBJ2-1, the V gene TRBV28; D not certain. Trimming pared 6 bases from V and 5 bases from J, leaving 5 bases between. CDR3 length: 11 residues. The germline gives CDR1 MDHEN, CDR2 SYDVKM. CDR3 DNA sequence: TGTGCCAGCAGAATCAACAATGAGCAGTTCTTC. Translating gives CASRINNEQFF.

The chain employs TRBV29-1 and TRBJ1-1; 8 bases map to TRBD1. The ends lost 7 bases at V and 8 bases at J; junction bases unmatched: 12. This CDR3 spans 13 amino acids. The germline CDR1 and CDR2 sequences are SQVTM and ANQGSEA. CDR3 in DNA: TGCAGCGGCCAGACAGGGGAATCTTCCGAAGCTTTCTTT. Residues: CSGQTGESSEAFF.

This chain links TRBV5-1 with TRBJ1-1, with D tentatively TRBD1 (5 bases). The CDR3 totals 14 residues. CDR1 is SGHRS, CDR2 YFSETQ, per germline. The germline V and J ends were trimmed by 3 bases and 4 bases, with 13 bases remaining between them. The DNA of the CDR3 is TGCGCCAGCAGCTGGGGGGGAGAAGGCACTGAAGCTTTCTTT. Translation: CASSWGGEGTEAFF.

By its share, this clone is medium-sized. The chain combines TRBV14 with TRBJ2-5, with 10 bases matching TRBD2. This CDR3 spans 17 amino acids. Germline-derived CDR1 and CDR2 are SGHDN and FVKESK. With V trimmed by 2 bases and J by 2 bases, 8 bases remained unmatched. The CDR3 region is CASSQLAGDPKQETQYF. CDR3 coding DNA: TGTGCCAGCAGCCAACTAGCGGGGGACCCAAAGCAAGAGACCCAGTACTTC.

The chain has TRBV20-1 and TRBJ1-6; D unresolved. V was trimmed by 7 bases and J by 11 bases, leaving 12 bases between them. Germline CDR1 reads DFQATT; CDR2 reads SNEGSKA (reference sequence). CDR3 size: 11 residues. Here the CDR3 reads CSGPPRPPLHF. CDR3 bases: TGCAGTGGGCCGCCCCGGCCACCCCTCCACTTT.

The chain joins TRBV28 to TRBJ2-3; D is undetermined. The CDR3 loop spans 15 amino acids. Deletions cut 3 bases from V and 2 bases from J, with 12 bases between. The germline CDR1 and CDR2 sequences are MDHEN and SYDVKM. The CDR3 DNA follows: TGTGCCAGCAGTTTCCCTCCTCAGCTCACAGATACGCAGTATTTT. Its translation is CASSFPPQLTDTQYF.

The chain employs TRBV30 and TRBJ2-4, with TRBD1 identical over 9 bases. V was pared by 6 bases and J by 2 bases, with 5 bases of the junction left unmatched. The germline gives CDR1 GTSNPN, CDR2 SVGIG (reference sequence). The CDR3 is 14 amino acids. CDR3 residues: CACNRGLTKNIQYF. The CDR3 DNA sequence: TGTGCCTGCAACAGGGGGCTTACCAAAAACATTCAGTACTTC.

This clone was recorded only once. The CDR3 spells CASRSDRGANYGYTF. DNA for the CDR3: TGTGCCAGCAGGTCCGACAGGGGAGCGAACTATGGCTACACCTTC. The chain links TRBV7-2 to TRBJ1-2, with 8 nucleotides matching TRBD1. The CDR3 runs to 15 residues. J gave up 2 bases and V 6 bases, and 8 bases lay outside the gene matches. Germline loops: CDR1 SGHTA, CDR2 FQGNSA.

The chain's CDR3 is CASSFRGRAGTEAFF. In DNA, the CDR3 is TGTGCCAGCAGCTTTAGGGGCAGGGCAGGCACTGAAGCTTTCTTT. V is TRBV5-4 and J is TRBJ1-1, with D tentatively TRBD1 (5 bases). CDR3 size: 15 residues. Germline values: CDR1 SGHNT, CDR2 YYREEE (reference sequence). Trimming cost V 2 bases and J 4 bases, with 15 bases left between them.

The J gene is TRBJ1-1, the V gene TRBV21-1; TRBD1 reflects the table's D call only, with no check against the DNA. TRBV21-1 is marked as a pseudogene. This CDR3 is built from 16 residues. Here the CDR3 reads CASRMPKGDLNTEAFF. The CDR3 DNA reads as TGTGCCAGCAGGATGCCTAAGGGGGATCTGAACACTGAAGCTTTCTTT.

The V gene is TRBV9, the J gene TRBJ2-2; unclear D gene. Germline-derived CDR1 and CDR2 are SGDLS and YYNGEE. The length of the CDR3 is 13 residues. V lost 3 bases and J 4 bases, leaving 7 bases between the germline ends. The CDR3 nucleotides are TGTGCCAGCAGCGAGCCGGGCACCGGGGAGCTGTTTTTT. Its protein is CASSEPGTGELFF. The full variable domain, its missing parts supplied by reference TRBV9 and TRBJ2-2, is DSGVTQTPKHLITATGQRVTLRCSPRSGDLSVYWYQQSLDQGLQFLIQYYNGEERAKGNILERFSAQQFPDLHSELNLSSLELGDSALYFCASSEPGTGELFFGEGSRLTVL.

The chain employs TRBV5-4 and TRBJ1-1; 8 nucleotides match TRBD1. V trimming: 1 base; J trimming: 0 bases; junction bases outside the gene matches: 2. The CDR3 extends over 15 amino acids. From germline, CDR1 is SGHNT and CDR2 YYREEE (reference sequence). The CDR3 reads CASSLQGALNTEAFF. CDR3 DNA: TGTGCCAGCAGCTTGCAGGGGGCACTGAACACTGAAGCTTTCTTT.

Comments on this clone: One end of the junction varies from germline; a read error may be responsible. The chain has TRBV27 and TRBJ1-6; weak D call: TRBD1 (5 bases). CDR3 size: 14 residues. Germline V gene data show CDR1 as MNHEY and CDR2 as SMNVEV (reference sequence). DNA of the CDR3: TGTGCCAGCAGTTTCAGGGAGACGTACTCACCCCCCCACTTT. This encodes CASSFRETYSPPHF.

This clone was observed once. This chain uses TRBV7-2 with TRBJ1-2; 7 positions agree with TRBD1. The CDR3 runs 13 residues. V shed 5 bases and J 6 bases; nucleotides not matched to a gene: 6. Germline lookup yields CDR1 SGHTA and CDR2 FQGNSA. In nucleotides, the CDR3 is TGTGCCAGCAGCCCAGGGGGGCTCGATGGCTACACCTTC. Protein product: CASSPGGLDGYTF.